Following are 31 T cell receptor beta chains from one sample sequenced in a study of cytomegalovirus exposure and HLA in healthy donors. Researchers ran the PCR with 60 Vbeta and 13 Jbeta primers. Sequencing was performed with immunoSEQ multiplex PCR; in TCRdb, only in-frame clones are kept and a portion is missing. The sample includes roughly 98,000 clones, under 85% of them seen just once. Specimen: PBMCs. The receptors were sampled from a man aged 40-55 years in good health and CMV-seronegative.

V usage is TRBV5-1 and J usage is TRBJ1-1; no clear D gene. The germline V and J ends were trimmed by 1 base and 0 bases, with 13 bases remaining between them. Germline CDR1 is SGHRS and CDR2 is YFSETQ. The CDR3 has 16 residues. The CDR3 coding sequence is TGCGCCAGCAGCTTGTTGGAGGGTGCAATGAACACTGAAGCTTTCTTT. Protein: CASSLLEGAMNTEAFF.

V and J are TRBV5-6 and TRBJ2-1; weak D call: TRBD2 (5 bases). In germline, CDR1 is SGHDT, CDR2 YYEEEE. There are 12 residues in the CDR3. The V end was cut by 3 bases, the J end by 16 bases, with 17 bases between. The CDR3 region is CASSWRTAASFF. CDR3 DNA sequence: TGTGCCAGCAGCTGGAGGACGGCGGCGAGCTTCTTC.

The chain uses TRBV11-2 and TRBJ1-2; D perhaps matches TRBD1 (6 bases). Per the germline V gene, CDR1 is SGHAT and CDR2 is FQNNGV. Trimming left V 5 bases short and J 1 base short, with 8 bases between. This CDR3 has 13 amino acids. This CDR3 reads CASSTGFNYGYTF. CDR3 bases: TGTGCCAGCAGCACAGGGTTTAACTATGGCTACACCTTC.

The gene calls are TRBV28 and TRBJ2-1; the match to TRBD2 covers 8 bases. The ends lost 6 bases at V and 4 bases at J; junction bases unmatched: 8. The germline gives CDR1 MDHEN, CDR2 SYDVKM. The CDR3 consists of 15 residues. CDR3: CASRKAGAAYNEQFF. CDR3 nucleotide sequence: TGTGCCAGCAGAAAAGCGGGGGCAGCGTACAATGAGCAGTTCTTC.

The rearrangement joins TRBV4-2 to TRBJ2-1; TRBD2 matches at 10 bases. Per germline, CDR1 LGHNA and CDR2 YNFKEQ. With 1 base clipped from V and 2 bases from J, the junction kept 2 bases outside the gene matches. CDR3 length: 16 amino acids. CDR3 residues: CASSQASGSPYNEQFF. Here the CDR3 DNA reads TGTGCCAGCAGCCAAGCTAGCGGGAGTCCCTACAATGAGCAGTTCTTC.

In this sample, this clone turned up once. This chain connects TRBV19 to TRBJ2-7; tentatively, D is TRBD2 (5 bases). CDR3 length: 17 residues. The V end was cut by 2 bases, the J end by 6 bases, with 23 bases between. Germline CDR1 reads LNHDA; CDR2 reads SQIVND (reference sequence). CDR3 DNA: TGTGCCAGTAGTATAATCCCCCCCTCGGGGAAGGCGACCGAGCAGTACTTC. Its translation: CASSIIPPSGKATEQYF.

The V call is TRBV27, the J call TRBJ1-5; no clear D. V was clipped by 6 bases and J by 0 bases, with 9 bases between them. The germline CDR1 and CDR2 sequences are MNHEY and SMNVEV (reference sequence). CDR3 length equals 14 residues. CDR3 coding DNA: TGTGCCAGCAGCCACACCACTAGCAATCAGCCCCAGCATTTT. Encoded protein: CASSHTTSNQPQHF.

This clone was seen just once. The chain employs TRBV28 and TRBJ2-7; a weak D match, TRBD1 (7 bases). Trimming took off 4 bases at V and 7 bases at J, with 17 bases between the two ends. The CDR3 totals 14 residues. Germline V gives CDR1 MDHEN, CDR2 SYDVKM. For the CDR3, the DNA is TGTGCCAGCAGTTGGCCAGGGGGGCCCAAAGAGCAGTACTTC. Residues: CASSWPGGPKEQYF.

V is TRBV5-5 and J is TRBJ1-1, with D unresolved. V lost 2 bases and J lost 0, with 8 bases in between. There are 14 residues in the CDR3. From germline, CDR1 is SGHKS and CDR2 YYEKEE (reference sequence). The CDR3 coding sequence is TGTGCCAGCAGCTTCCGAACAGTGAACACTGAAGCTTTCTTT. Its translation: CASSFRTVNTEAFF.

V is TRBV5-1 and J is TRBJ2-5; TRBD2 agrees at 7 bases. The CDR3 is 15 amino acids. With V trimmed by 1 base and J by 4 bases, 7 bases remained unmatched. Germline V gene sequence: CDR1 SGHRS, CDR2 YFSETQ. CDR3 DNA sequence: TGCGCCAGCAGCTTGAGGGAGGGCCACCCAGAGACCCAGTACTTC. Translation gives CASSLREGHPETQYF.

Here the CDR3 reads CASSETGVGELFF. The CDR3 coding sequence is TGTGCCAGCAGTGAGACAGGGGTTGGGGAGCTGTTTTTT. This sequence joins TRBV6-5 and TRBJ2-2; TRBD1 matches at 8 bases. This CDR3 has 13 amino acids. The germline V gene encodes CDR1 MNHEY and CDR2 SVGAGI. V lost 5 bases, J lost 8 bases, and 4 bases stayed unmatched.

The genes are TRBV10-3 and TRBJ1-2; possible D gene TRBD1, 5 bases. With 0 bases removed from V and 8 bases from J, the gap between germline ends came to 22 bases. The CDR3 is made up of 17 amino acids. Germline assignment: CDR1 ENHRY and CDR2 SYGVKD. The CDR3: CAISESPGRPPGDGYTF. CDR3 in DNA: TGTGCCATCAGTGAGTCCCCGGGGAGGCCGCCTGGGGACGGCTACACCTTC.

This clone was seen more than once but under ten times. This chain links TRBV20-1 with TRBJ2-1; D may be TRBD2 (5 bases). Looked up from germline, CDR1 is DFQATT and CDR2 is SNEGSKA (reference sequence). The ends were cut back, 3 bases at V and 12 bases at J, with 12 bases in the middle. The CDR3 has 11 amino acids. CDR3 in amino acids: CSASGGSGQFF. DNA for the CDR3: TGCAGTGCTAGTGGCGGGTCCGGGCAGTTCTTC.

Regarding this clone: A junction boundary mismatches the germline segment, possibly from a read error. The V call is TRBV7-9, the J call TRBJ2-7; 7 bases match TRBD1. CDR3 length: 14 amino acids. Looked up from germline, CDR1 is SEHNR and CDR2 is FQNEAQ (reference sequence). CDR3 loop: CSSSSTGSLYEQYF. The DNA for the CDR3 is TGTTCCAGCAGCTCGACAGGGTCTCTCTACGAGCAGTACTTC.

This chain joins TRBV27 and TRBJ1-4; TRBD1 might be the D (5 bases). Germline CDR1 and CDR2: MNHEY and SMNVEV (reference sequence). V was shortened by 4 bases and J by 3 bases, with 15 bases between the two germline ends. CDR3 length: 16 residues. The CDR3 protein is CASSWGRPDPNEKLFF. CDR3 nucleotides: TGTGCCAGCAGTTGGGGCAGACCCGATCCTAATGAAAAACTGTTTTTT. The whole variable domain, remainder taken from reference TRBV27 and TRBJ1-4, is EAQVTQNPRYLITVTGKKLTVTCSQNMNHEYMSWYRQDPGLGLRQIYYSMNVEVTDKGDVPEGYKVSRKEKRNFPLILESPSPNQTSLYFCASSWGRPDPNEKLFFGSGTQLSVL.

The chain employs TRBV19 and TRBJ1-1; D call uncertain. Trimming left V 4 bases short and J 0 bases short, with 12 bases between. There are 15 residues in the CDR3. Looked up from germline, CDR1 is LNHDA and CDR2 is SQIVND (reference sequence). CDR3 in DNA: TGTGCCAGTAGTACCATGTCGGTTATGAACACTGAAGCTTTCTTT. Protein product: CASSTMSVMNTEAFF.

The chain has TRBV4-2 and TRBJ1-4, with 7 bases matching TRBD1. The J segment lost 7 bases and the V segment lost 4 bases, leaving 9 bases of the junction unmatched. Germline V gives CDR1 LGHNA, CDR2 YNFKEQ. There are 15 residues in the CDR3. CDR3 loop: CASSPPGDRAEKLFF. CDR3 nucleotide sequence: TGTGCCAGCAGCCCCCCTGGCGACAGGGCTGAAAAACTGTTTTTT.

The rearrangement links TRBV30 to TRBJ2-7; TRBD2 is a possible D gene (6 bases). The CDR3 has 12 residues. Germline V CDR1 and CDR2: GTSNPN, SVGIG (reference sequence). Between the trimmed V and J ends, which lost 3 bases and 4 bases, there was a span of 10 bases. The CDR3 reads CAWSAGGYEQYF. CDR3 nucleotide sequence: TGTGCCTGGAGCGCCGGGGGTTACGAGCAGTACTTC.

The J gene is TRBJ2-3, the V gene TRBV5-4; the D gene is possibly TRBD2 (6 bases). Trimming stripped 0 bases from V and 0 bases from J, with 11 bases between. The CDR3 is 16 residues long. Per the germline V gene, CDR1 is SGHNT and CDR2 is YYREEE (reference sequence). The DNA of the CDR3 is TGTGCCAGCAGCTTGGATGGAGGGTCTAGCACAGATACGCAGTATTTT. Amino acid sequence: CASSLDGGSSTDTQYF.

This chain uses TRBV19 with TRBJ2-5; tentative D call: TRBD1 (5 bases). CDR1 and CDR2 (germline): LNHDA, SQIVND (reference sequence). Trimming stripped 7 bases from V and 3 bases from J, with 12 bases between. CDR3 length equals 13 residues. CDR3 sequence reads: CASNGAAKETQYF. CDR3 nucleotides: TGTGCCAGTAATGGGGCGGCGAAAGAGACCCAGTACTTC.

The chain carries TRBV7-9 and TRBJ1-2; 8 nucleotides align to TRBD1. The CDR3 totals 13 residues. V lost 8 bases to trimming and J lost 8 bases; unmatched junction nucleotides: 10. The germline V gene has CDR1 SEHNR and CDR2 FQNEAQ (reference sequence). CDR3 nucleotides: TGTGCCAGCGTACAGGGGGGGTCGGGAGGCTACACCTTC. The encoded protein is CASVQGGSGGYTF.

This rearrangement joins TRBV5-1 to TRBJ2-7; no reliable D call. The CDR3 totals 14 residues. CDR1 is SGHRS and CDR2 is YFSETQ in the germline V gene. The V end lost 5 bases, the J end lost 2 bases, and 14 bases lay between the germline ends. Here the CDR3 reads CASRPGDLPYEQYF. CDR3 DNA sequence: TGCGCCAGCAGACCCGGAGACTTACCCTACGAGCAGTACTTC. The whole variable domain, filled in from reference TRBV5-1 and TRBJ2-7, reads KAGVTQTPRYLIKTRGQQVTLSCSPISGHRSVSWYQQTPGQGLQFLFEYFSETQRNKGNFPGRFSGRQFSNSRSEMNVSTLELGDSALYLCASRPGDLPYEQYFGPGTRLTVT.

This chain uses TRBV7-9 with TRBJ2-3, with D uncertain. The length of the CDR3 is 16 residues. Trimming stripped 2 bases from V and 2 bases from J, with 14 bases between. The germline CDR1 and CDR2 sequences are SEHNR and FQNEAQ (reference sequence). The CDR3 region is CASSLLTLNFTDTQYF. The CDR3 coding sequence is TGTGCCAGCAGCTTATTGACACTTAACTTCACAGATACGCAGTATTTT.

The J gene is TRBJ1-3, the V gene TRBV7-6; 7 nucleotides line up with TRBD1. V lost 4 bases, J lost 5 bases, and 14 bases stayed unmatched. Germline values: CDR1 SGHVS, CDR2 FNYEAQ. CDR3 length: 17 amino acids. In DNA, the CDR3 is TGTGCCAGCAGCTCTTTTAGACAGGGCAGGAAGAGAAACACCATATATTTT. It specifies CASSSFRQGRKRNTIYF.

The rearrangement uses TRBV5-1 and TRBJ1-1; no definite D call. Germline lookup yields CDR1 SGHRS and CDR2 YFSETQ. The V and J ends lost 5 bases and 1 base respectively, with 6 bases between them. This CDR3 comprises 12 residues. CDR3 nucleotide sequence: TGCGCCAGCAGGAGCCCGAACACTGAAGCTTTCTTT. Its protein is CASRSPNTEAFF.

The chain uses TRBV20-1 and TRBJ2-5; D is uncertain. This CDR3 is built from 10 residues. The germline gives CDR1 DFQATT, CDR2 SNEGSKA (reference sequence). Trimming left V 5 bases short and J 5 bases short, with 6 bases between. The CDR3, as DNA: TGCAGTGCTGTATCGGAGACCCAGTACTTC. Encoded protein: CSAVSETQYF.

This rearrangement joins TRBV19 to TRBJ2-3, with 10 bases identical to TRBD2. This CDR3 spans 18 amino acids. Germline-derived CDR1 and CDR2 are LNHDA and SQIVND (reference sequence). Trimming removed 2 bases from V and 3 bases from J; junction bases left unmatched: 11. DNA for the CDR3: TGTGCCAGTAGTATACGGGCTAGCGGGAGCCTAATGACAGATACGCAGTATTTT. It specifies CASSIRASGSLMTDTQYF. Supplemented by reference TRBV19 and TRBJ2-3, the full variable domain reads DGGITQSPKYLFRKEGQNVTLSCEQNLNHDAMYWYRQDPGQGLRLIYYSQIVNDFQKGDIAEGYSVSREKKESFPLTVTSAQKNPTAFYLCASSIRASGSLMTDTQYFGPGTRLTVL.

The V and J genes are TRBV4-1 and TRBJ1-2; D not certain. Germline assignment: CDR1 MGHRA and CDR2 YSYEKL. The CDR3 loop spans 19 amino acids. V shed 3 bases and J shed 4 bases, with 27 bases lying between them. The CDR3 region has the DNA TGCGCCAGCAGCCACTTTCGGGGTCCGGTACCGAGTTCCTCCTATGGCTACACCTTC. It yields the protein CASSHFRGPVPSSSYGYTF.

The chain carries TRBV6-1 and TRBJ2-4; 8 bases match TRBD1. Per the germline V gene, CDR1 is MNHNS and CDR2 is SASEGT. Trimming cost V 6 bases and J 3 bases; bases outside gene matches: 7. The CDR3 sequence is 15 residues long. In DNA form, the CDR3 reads TGTGCCAGCAGAACAGGGGGTGCAGGCAAAAACATTCAGTACTTC. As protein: CASRTGGAGKNIQYF.

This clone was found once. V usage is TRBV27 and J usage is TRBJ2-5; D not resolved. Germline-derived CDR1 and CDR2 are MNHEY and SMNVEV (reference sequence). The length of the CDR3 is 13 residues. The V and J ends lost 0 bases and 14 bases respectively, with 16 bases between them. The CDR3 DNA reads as TGTGCCAGCAGTTTATCGGCGGATGGGTCACTATACTTC. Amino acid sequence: CASSLSADGSLYF.

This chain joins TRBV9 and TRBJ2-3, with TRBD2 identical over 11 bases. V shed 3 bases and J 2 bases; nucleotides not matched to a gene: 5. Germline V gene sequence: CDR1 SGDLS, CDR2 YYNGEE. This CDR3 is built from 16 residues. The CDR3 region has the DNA TGTGCCAGCAGCGGGGGACTAGCGGAGTACACAGATACGCAGTATTTT. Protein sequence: CASSGGLAEYTDTQYF.